This T cell receptor (beta chain) was captured in a study of OX40 agonist ivuxolimab in advanced cancers. TCRdb keeps only in-frame clones here, not all; method: immunoSEQ multiplex PCR. This table has about 77,000 clones, around nine tenths appearing once. The specimen was CD4+ or CD8+ T cells sorted from blood, collected in a trial of the OX40 agonist ivuxolimab. The clonotype comes from an adult with an advanced solid tumor such as melanoma, head and neck, liver or kidney cancer.

The CDR3 DNA reads TGTGCCAGCAGCCCGGTTTTGGTAGCCAAGGGGGGTCAAGAGCAGTTCTTC. This sequence encodes CASSPVLVAKGGQEQFF. V is TRBV14 and J is TRBJ2-1; D might be TRBD1 or TRBD2, each matching 6 bases. Trimming removed 4 bases from V and 10 bases from J, with 26 bases in between. This CDR3 is 17 amino acids long. Germline V lookup: CDR1 SGHDN, CDR2 FVKESK.